The sequence of this T cell receptor (beta chain) was determined in a study of T cell clones after liver transplantation. The wider study: Patients counted as tolerant after at least one year off all immunosuppression, enzymes not exceeding twice normal. Samples came pre-transplant, pre-randomization before withdrawal, and post-randomization after withdrawal ended.

Thawed unstimulated PBMCs were FACS-sorted by CD3, CD4 and CD8 into two populations. TCRdb's table, derived via immunoSEQ multiplex PCR, lists solely in-frame clones and lacks some. The sample contains about 74,000 clones, 80% of which appear only once. Of note for this clone: The antigen is not known.

The study, taken as a whole, reports: A larger donor-reactive than third-party decline suggested partial antigen-specific deletion.

The V gene end was trimmed by 6 bases and the J gene end by 2 bases; junction bases not matched to a gene: 2. The CDR3 consists of 15 residues. In germline, CDR1 is LNHDA, CDR2 SQIVND (reference sequence). This sample comprised CD4+ T cells from blood, obtained before liver transplant. The chain joins TRBV19 to TRBJ2-6; 9 bases agree with TRBD1. The clonotype originates from a human donor who received a liver transplant. The CDR3, as DNA: TGTGCCAGTAGATGGACAGGGGCTGGGGCCAACGTCCTGACTTTC. The encoded protein is CASRWTGAGANVLTF.